This T cell receptor (beta chain) was documented in a study of shared clonotypes between healthy human individuals. In the case of this clone: Antigen unknown.

Study-wide results and caveats: Richness estimates generally favored naive over memory subsets.

V lost 1 base, J lost 0 bases, and 12 bases lay in between. The CDR3 runs to 17 residues. Germline V CDR1 and CDR2: MGHRA, YSYEKL. The naive CD8 subset, CD45RO-negative cells positively selected for CCR7, excluded terminally differentiated effector memory CD45RA+ cells. Using roughly 200 ng DNA, about 29,000 T cell genomes, the sorted-subset replicate PCRs were run. Assay: immunoSEQ multiplex PCR; the TCRdb copy retains only in-frame clones and omits some. The sample has hundreds of thousands of clones, 92% seen once. This receptor was taken from a man aged 30 to 45 in good health. The sequencing input was naive CD8+ T cells sorted from blood. The V gene is TRBV4-1, the J gene TRBJ2-2, with D tentatively TRBD2 (5 bases). Here the CDR3 DNA reads TGCGCCAGCAGCCAAGTCCCGATGACTACGAACACCGGGGAGCTGTTTTTT. The encoded protein is CASSQVPMTTNTGELFF.